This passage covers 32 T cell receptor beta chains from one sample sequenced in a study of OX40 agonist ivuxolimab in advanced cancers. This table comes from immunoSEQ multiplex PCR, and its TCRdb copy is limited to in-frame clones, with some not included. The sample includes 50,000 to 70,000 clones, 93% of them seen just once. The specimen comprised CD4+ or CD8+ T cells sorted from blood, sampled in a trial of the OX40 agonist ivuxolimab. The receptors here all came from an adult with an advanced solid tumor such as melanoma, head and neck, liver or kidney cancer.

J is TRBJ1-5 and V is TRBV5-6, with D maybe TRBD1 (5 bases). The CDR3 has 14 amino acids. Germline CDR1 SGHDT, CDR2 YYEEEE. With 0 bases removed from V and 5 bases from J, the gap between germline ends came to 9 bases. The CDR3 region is CASSLEGPHQPQHF. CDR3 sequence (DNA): TGTGCCAGCAGCTTGGAGGGACCGCATCAGCCCCAGCATTTT.

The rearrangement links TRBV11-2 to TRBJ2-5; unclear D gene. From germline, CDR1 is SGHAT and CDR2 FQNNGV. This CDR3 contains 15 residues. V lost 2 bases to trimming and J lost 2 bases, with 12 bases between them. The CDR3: CASSLSGGVQETQYF. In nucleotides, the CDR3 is TGTGCCAGCAGCTTATCCGGTGGGGTGCAAGAGACCCAGTACTTC.

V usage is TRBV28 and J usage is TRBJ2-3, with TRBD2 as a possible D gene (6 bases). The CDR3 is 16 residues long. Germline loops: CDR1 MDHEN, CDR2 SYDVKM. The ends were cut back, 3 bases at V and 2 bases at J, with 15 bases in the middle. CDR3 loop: CASSLEGAGVTDTQYF. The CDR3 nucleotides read TGTGCCAGCAGTTTGGAGGGCGCTGGGGTCACAGATACGCAGTATTTT.

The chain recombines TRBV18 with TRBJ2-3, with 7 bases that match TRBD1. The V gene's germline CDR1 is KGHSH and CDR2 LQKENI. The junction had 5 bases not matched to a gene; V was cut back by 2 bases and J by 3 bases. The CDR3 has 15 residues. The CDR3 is CASSPKDRKTDTQYF. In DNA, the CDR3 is TGTGCCAGCTCACCAAAGGACAGGAAGACAGATACGCAGTATTTT.

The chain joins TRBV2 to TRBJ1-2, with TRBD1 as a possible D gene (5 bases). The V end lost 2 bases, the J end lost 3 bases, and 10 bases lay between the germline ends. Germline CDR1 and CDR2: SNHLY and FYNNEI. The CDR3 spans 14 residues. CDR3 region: CASSERGEDYGYTF. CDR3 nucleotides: TGTGCCAGCAGTGAACGGGGCGAAGACTATGGCTACACCTTC. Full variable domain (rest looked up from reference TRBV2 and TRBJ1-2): EPEVTQTPSHQVTQMGQEVILRCVPISNHLYFYWYRQILGQKVEFLVSFYNNEISEKSEIFDDQFSVERPDGSNFTLKIRSTKLEDSAMYFCASSERGEDYGYTFGSGTRLTVV.

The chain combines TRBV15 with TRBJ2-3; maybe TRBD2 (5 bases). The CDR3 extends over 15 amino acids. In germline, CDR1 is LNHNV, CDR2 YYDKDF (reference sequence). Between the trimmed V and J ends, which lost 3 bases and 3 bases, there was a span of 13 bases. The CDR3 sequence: CATSRRVAPTDTQYF. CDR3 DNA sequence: TGTGCCACCAGCAGGAGGGTAGCGCCGACAGATACGCAGTATTTT.

Here the CDR3 DNA reads TGTGCCAGCAGTTTCCGGGGTCAAAAAGCCTACGAGCAGTACTTC. Translating gives CASSFRGQKAYEQYF. The chain recombines TRBV28 with TRBJ2-7, with TRBD2 as a possible D gene (5 bases). With 3 bases removed from V and 2 bases from J, the gap between germline ends came to 14 bases. The CDR3 contains 15 residues. Germline values: CDR1 MDHEN, CDR2 SYDVKM.

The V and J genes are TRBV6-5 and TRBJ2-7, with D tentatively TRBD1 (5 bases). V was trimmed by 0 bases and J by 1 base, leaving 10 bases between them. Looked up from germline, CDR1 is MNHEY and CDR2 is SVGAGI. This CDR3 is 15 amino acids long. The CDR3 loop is CASSYSHPGSYEQYF. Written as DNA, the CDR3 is TGTGCCAGCAGTTACTCACATCCAGGGTCCTACGAGCAGTACTTC.

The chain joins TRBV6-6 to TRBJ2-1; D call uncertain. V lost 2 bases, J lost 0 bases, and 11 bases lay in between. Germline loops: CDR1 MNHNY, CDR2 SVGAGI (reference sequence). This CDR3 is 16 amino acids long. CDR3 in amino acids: CASSYPSSYSYNEQFF. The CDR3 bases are TGTGCCAGCAGTTACCCCAGCAGCTACTCCTACAATGAGCAGTTCTTC.

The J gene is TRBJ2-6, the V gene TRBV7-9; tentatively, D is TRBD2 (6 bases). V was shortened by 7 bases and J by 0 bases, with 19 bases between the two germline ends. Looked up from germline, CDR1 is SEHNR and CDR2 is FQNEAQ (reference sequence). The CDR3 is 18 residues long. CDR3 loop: CASTPRQGGLSGANVLTF. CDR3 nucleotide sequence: TGTGCCAGCACCCCCAGGCAGGGAGGTCTCTCTGGGGCCAACGTCCTGACTTTC.

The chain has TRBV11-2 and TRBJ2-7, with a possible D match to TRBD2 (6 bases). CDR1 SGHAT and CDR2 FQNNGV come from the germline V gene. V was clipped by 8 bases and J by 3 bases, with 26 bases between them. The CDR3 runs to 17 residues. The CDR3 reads CASGSGSDGRGFYEQYF. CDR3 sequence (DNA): TGTGCCAGCGGGTCCGGGTCCGATGGGCGGGGATTCTACGAGCAGTACTTC.

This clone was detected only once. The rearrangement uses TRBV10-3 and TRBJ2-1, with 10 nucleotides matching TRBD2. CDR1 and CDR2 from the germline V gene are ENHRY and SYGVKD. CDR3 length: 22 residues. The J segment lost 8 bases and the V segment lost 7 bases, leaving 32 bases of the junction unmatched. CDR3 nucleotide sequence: TGTGCCATCACGGGACGCCGACAGGGCCCCTTCTTGAGAAGCGGGAGGGGGGATGAGCAGTTCTTC. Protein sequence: CAITGRRQGPFLRSGRGDEQFF.

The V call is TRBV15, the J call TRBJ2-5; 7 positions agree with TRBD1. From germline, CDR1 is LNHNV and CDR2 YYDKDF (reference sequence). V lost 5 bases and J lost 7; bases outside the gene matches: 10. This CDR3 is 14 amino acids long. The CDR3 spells CATSHRQGPGTQYF. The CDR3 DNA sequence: TGTGCCACCAGCCATAGACAGGGCCCAGGGACCCAGTACTTC. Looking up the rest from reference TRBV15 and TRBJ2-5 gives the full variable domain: DAMVIQNPRYQVTQFGKPVTLSCSQTLNHNVMYWYQQKSSQAPKLLFHYYDKDFNNEADTPDNFQSRRPNTSFCFLDIRSPGLGDTAMYLCATSHRQGPGTQYFGPGTRLLVL.

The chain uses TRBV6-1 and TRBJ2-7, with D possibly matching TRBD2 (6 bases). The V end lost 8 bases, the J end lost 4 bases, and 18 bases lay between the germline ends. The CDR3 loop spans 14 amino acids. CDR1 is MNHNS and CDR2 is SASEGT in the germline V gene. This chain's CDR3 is CASPAGRPPYEQYF. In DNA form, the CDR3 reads TGTGCCAGCCCCGCCGGGAGACCGCCTTACGAGCAGTACTTC.

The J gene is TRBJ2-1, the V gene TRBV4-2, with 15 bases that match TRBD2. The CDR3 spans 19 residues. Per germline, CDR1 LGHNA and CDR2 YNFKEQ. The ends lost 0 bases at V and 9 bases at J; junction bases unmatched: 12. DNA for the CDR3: TGTGCCAGCAGCCAAGACCGGACTAGCGGGGGGGCGCCGGGAGGTGAGCAGTTCTTC. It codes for CASSQDRTSGGAPGGEQFF.

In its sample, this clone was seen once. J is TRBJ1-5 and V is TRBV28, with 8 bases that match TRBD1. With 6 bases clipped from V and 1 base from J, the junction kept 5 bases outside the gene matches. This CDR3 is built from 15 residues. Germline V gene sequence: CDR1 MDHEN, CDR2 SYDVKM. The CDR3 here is CASRYTGGSNQPQHF. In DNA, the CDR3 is TGTGCCAGCAGATATACAGGGGGAAGCAATCAGCCCCAGCATTTT.

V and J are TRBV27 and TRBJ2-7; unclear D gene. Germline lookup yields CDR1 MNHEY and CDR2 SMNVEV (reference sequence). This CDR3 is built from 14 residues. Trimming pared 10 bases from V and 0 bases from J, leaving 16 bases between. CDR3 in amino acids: CATSPLLASYEQYF. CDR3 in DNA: TGTGCCACCAGCCCTCTCTTGGCCTCCTACGAGCAGTACTTC.

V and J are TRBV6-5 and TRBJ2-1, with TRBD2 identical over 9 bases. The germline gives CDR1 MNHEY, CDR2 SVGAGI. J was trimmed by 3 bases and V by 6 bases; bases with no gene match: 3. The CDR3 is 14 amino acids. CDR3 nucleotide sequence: TGTGCCAGCAGGAAGCGGGGGGTCTACAATGAGCAGTTCTTC. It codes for CASRKRGVYNEQFF.

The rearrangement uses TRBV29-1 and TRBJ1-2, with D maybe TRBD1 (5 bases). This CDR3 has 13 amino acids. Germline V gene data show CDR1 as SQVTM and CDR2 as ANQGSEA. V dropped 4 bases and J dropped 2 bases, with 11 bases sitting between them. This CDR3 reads CSVADSLNYGYTF. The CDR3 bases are TGCAGCGTTGCTGACAGCCTAAACTATGGCTACACCTTC.

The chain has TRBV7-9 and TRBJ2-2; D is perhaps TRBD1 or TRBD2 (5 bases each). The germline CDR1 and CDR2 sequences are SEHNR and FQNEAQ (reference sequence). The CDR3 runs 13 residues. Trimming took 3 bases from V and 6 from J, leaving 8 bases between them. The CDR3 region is CASSFMGAGELFF. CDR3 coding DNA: TGTGCCAGCAGCTTTATGGGGGCCGGGGAGCTGTTTTTT.

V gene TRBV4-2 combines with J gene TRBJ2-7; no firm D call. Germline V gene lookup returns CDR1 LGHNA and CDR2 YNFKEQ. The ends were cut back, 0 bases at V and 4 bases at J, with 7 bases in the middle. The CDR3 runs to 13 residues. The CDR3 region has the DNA TGTGCCAGCAGCCAAGACTCCCCTTACGAGCAGTACTTC. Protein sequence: CASSQDSPYEQYF.

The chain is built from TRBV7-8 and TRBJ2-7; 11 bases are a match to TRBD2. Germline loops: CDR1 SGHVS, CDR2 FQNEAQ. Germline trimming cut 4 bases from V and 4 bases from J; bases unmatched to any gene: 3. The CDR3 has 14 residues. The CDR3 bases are TGTGCCAGCAGCTCCAGGACTAGCGGGTACGAGCAGTACTTC. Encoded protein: CASSSRTSGYEQYF.

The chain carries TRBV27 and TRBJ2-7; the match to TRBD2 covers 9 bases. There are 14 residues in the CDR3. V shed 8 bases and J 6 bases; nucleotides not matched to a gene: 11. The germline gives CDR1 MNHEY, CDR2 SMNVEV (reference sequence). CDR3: CASGLSGSSPEQYF. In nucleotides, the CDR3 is TGTGCCAGCGGACTTAGCGGGAGCAGCCCCGAGCAGTACTTC.

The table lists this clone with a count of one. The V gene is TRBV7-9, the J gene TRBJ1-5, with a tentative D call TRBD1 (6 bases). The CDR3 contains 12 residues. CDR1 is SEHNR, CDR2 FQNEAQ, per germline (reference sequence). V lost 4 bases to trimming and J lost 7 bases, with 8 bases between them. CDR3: CASSYRGQPQHF. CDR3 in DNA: TGTGCCAGCAGCTATAGGGGGCAGCCCCAGCATTTT.

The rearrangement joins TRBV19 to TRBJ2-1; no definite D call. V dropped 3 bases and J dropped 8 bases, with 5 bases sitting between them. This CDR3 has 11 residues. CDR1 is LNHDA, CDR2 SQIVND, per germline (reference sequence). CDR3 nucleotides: TGTGCCAGTAGTATTGGCGATGAGCAGTTCTTC. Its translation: CASSIGDEQFF.

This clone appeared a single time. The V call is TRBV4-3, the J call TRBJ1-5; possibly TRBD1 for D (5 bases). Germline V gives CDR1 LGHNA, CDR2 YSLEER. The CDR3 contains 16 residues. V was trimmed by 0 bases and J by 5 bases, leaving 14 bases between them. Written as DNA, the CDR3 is TGCGCCAGCAGCCAAGAGGCAGTGGGGGTCTATCAGCCCCAGCATTTT. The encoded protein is CASSQEAVGVYQPQHF.

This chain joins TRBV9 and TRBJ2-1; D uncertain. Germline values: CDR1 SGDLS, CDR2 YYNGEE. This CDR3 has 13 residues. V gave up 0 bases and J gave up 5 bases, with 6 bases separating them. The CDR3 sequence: CASSVALDNEQFF. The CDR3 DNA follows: TGTGCCAGCAGCGTAGCACTTGACAATGAGCAGTTCTTC.

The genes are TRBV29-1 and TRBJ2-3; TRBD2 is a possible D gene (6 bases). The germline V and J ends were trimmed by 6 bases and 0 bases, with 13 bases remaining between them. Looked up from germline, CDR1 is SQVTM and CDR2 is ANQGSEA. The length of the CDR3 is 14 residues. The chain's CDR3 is CSVTGEVSTDTQYF. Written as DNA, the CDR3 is TGCAGCGTCACGGGGGAAGTTAGCACAGATACGCAGTATTTT.

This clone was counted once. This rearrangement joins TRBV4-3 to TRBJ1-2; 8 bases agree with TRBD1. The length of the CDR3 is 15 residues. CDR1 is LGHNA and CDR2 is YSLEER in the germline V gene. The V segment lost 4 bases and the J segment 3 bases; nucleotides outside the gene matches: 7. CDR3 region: CASSPWAGGDYGYTF. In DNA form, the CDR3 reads TGCGCCAGCAGCCCATGGGCAGGGGGCGACTATGGCTACACCTTC.

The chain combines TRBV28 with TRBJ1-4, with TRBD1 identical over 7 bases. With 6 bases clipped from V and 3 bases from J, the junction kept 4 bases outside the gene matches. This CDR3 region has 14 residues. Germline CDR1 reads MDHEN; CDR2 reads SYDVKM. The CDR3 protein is CASREQGSNEKLFF. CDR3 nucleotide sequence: TGTGCCAGCAGAGAACAGGGGTCTAATGAAAAACTGTTTTTT.

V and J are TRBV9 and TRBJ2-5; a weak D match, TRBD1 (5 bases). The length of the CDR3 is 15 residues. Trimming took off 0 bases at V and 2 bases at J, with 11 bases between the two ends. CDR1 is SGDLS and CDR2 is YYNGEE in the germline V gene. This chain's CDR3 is CASSVGGVSQETQYF. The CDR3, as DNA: TGTGCCAGCAGCGTAGGGGGCGTTTCTCAAGAGACCCAGTACTTC.

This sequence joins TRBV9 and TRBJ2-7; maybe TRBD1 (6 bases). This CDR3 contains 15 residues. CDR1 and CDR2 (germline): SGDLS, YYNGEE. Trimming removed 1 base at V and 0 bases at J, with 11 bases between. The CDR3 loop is CASSVSGTSSYEQYF. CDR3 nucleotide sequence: TGTGCCAGCAGCGTATCCGGGACATCCTCCTACGAGCAGTACTTC.